This T cell receptor (beta chain) stems from a study of blood T cell repertoires in COVID-19. Looking at the study overall: From the United States, Italy and Spain came samples of acute and convalescent COVID-19. PBMCs, B-cell-depleted T cells, or T cells provided the cDNA or gDNA that made up the material.

This CDR3 is 14 amino acids long. Germline V gene lookup returns CDR1 MNHNY and CDR2 SVGAGI (reference sequence). V was trimmed by 2 bases and J by 7 bases, leaving 9 bases between them. Assay: immunoSEQ multiplex PCR; the TCRdb copy retains only in-frame clones and omits some. The sample contains about 160,000 clones, approximately 84% of which appear only once. Sequencing was carried out using peripheral blood. The gene calls are TRBV6-6 and TRBJ1-6; TRBD1 is a possible D gene (6 bases). This clonotype originated in a woman aged 80 or older with acute or convalescent COVID-19. The CDR3 here is CASSYGGVNSPLHF. DNA for the CDR3: TGTGCCAGCAGTTACGGGGGCGTGAATTCACCCCTCCACTTT.